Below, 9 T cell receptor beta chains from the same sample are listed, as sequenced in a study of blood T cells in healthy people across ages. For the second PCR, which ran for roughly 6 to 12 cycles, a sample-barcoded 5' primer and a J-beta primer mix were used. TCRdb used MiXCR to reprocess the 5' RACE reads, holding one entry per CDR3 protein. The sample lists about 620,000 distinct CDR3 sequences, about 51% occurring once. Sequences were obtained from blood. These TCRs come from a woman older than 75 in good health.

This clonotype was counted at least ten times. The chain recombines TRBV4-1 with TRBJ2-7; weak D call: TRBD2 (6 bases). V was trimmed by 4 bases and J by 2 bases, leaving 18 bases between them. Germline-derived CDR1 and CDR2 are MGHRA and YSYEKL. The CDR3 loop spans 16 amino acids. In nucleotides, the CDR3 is TGCGCCAGCAGCCCTGGCCGCGGGGAATCCCCCTACGAGCAGTACTTC. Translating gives CASSPGRGESPYEQYF.

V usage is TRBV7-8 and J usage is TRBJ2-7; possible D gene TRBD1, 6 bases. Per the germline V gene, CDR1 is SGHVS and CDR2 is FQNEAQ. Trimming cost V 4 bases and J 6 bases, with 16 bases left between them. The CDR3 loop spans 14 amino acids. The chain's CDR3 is CASSYGTPSPEQYF. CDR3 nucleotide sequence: TGTGCCAGCAGCTACGGGACACCCTCCCCCGAGCAGTACTTC.

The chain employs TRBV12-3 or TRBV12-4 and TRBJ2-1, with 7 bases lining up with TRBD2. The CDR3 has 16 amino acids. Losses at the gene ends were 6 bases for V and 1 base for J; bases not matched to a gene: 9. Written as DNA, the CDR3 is TGTGCCAGCAGGCCTAGCGGTAGTTCTTCCTACAATGAGCAGTTCTTC. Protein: CASRPSGSSSYNEQFF.

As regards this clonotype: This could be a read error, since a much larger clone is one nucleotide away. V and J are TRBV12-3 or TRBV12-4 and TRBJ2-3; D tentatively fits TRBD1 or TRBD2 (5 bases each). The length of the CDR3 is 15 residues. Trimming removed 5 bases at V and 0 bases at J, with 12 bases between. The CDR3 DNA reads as TGTGCCAGCAGTGAGGGGAGTTATAGCACAGATACGCAGTATTTT. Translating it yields CASSEGSYSTDTQYF.

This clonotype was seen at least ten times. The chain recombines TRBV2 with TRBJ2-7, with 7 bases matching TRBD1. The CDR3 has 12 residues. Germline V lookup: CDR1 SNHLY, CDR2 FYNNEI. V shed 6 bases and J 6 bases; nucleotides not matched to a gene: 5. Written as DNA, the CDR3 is TGTGCCAGCAGAACCGACAGGGTCGAGCAGTACTTC. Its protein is CASRTDRVEQYF. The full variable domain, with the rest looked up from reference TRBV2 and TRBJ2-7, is EPEVTQTPSHQVTQMGQEVILRCVPISNHLYFYWYRQILGQKVEFLVSFYNNEISEKSEIFDDQFSVERPDGSNFTLKIRSTKLEDSAMYFCASRTDRVEQYFGPGTRLTVT.

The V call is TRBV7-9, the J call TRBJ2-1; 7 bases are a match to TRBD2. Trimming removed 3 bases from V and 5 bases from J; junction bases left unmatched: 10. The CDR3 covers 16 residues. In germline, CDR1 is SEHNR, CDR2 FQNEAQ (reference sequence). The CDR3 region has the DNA TGTGCCAGCAGCTTGCCGGGAGGAGCGGGGCACAATGAGCAGTTCTTC. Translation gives CASSLPGGAGHNEQFF.

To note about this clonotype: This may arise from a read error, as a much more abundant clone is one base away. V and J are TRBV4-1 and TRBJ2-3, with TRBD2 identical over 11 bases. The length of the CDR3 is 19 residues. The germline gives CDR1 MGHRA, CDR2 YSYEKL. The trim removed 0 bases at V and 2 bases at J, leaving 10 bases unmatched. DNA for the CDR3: TGCGCCAGCAGCCAAGAAAATGCCCGACTAGCGGGAAACACAGATACGCAGTATTTT. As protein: CASSQENARLAGNTDTQYF.

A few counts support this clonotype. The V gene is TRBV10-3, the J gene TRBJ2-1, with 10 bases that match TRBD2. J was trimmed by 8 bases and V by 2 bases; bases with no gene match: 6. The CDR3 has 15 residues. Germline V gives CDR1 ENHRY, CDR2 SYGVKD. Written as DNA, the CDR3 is TGTGCCATCAGTGAGACTAGCGGGATCGGCTATGAGCAGTTCTTC. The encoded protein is CAISETSGIGYEQFF.

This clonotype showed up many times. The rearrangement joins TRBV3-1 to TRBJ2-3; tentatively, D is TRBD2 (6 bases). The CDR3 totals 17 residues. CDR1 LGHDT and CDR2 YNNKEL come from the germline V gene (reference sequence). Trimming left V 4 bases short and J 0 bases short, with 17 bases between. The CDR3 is CASSRGLAVPSTDTQYF. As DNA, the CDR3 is TGTGCCAGCAGCCGGGGACTTGCGGTACCAAGCACAGATACGCAGTATTTT.